What follows is one T cell receptor (beta chain) and its context. V dropped 1 base and J dropped 4 bases, with 3 bases sitting between them. Germline V gene data show CDR1 as SQVTM and CDR2 as ANQGSEA. This CDR3 contains 11 residues. These data originate in a study of identical twins. Each CDR3 protein is one row after TCRdb ran MiXCR on the 5' RACE reads. The table lists more than 1.5 million distinct CDR3 sequences, 32% of them singletons. The chain is built from TRBV29-1 and TRBJ2-3; D gene unclear. Material: cord blood. This TCR derives from a newborn girl in good health. The CDR3 reads CSVEGPDTQYF. CDR3 DNA sequence: TGCAGCGTTGAAGGCCCAGATACGCAGTATTTT.